The 4 T cell receptor beta chains below come from one sample, sequenced in a study of beta chain features in type 1 diabetes. Study-wide results and caveats: Shortening of TCRB CDR3s, moderate but significant, appeared in all four CD4+ subsets of Type 1 diabetes patients.

Their specific antigens are unknown. The sequenced template was cDNA made from the entire isolated RNA. Assay: immunoSEQ multiplex PCR; the TCRdb copy retains only in-frame clones and omits some. The table shows hundreds of thousands of clones, with roughly 13% occurring only once. The sequenced sample was naive CD4+ T cells from blood. These receptors were taken from a man aged 18 to 35 with type 1 diabetes.

The chain joins TRBV25-1 to TRBJ2-1; weak D call: TRBD2 (6 bases). The V end was cut by 4 bases, the J end by 3 bases, with 7 bases between. Germline V gene lookup returns CDR1 MGHDK and CDR2 SYGVNS. The CDR3 is 13 residues long. CDR3 sequence reads: CASSGRGYNEQFF. In DNA, the CDR3 is TGTGCCAGCAGTGGGAGGGGCTACAATGAGCAGTTCTTC.

The chain recombines TRBV27 with TRBJ2-1; D might be TRBD1 (6 bases). The ends were cut back, 8 bases at V and 1 base at J, with 21 bases in the middle. CDR1 is MNHEY, CDR2 SMNVEV, per germline (reference sequence). The CDR3 extends over 17 amino acids. The CDR3 reads CASAYGRKGGSYNEQFF. CDR3 nucleotides: TGTGCCAGCGCGTACGGGCGGAAAGGGGGTTCCTACAATGAGCAGTTCTTC.

The rearrangement uses TRBV7-8 and TRBJ2-3, with 10 bases lining up with TRBD1. Germline V gives CDR1 SGHVS, CDR2 FQNEAQ. With V trimmed by 5 bases and J by 0 bases, 2 bases remained unmatched. The CDR3 spans 15 residues. The DNA of the CDR3 is TGTGCCAGCAGCAGACAGGGGGCTAGCACAGATACGCAGTATTTT. This encodes CASSRQGASTDTQYF.

The rearrangement links TRBV5-1 to TRBJ2-7, with 9 nucleotides matching TRBD1. Trimming cost V 4 bases and J 4 bases; bases outside gene matches: 12. Germline assignment: CDR1 SGHRS and CDR2 YFSETQ. The CDR3 extends over 16 amino acids. In DNA form, the CDR3 reads TGCGCCAGCAGCCGTGGACGGGACAGGGTAAAGTACGAGCAGTACTTC. As protein: CASSRGRDRVKYEQYF. Together with reference TRBV5-1 and TRBJ2-7, the CDR3 gives the full variable domain: KAGVTQTPRYLIKTRGQQVTLSCSPISGHRSVSWYQQTPGQGLQFLFEYFSETQRNKGNFPGRFSGRQFSNSRSEMNVSTLELGDSALYLCASSRGRDRVKYEQYFGPGTRLTVT.